This is a list of T cell receptor beta chains from one sample in a study of blood T cell repertoires in COVID-19. TCRdb's copy holds only in-frame clones and misses some; the assay was immunoSEQ multiplex PCR. Counted here are a few hundred thousand clones, more than 70% occurring once; the ten biggest clones make up more than 9%. The sequencing input was peripheral blood. The receptors here all came from a woman aged 30 to 39 with COVID-19, enrolled during active disease. CDR3s include the opening cysteine and the closing phenylalanine or tryptophan. Each record gives: D gene, clone size, J gene, V gene, CDR3 DNA, CDR3 protein. D genes are given only for firm matches. Clone size is given for some rows only: seen once, a few or many times, or a class if the clone is expanded.

D gene: -; clone size: -; J gene: TRBJ2-1; V gene: TRBV28; CDR3 DNA: TGTGCCAGCAGGGGCGCAGGCGCCTACAATGAGCAGTTCTTC; CDR3 protein: CASRGAGAYNEQFF
D gene: TRBD2; clone size: -; J gene: TRBJ2-7; V gene: TRBV27; CDR3 DNA: TGTGCCAGCCGCCGGGCTAGCGGCTCCTACGAGCAGTACTTC; CDR3 protein: CASRRASGSYEQYF
D gene: -; clone size: -; J gene: TRBJ2-5; V gene: TRBV18; CDR3 DNA: TGTGCCAGCTCACCAGGCCTAGGGGAAGAGACCCAGTACTTC; CDR3 protein: CASSPGLGEETQYF
D gene: -; clone size: -; J gene: TRBJ1-1; V gene: TRBV7-9; CDR3 DNA: TGTGCCAGCACCATTCAGGCTTGGGACACTGAAGCTTTCTTT; CDR3 protein: CASTIQAWDTEAFF
D gene: -; clone size: -; J gene: TRBJ2-6; V gene: TRBV19; CDR3 DNA: TGTGCCAGTACCACGGGGTCTGGGGCCAACGTCCTGACTTTC; CDR3 protein: CASTTGSGANVLTF
D gene: TRBD2; clone size: -; J gene: TRBJ2-7; V gene: TRBV5-1; CDR3 DNA: TGCGCCAGCAGCTTAGGCGGGAGGGCCGGTTACGAGCAGTACTTC; CDR3 protein: CASSLGGRAGYEQYF
D gene: -; clone size: -; J gene: TRBJ1-1; V gene: TRBV6-1; CDR3 DNA: TGTGCCAGCAGTGAAGTGACAGGAGCAGCTTTCTTT; CDR3 protein: CASSEVTGAAFF
D gene: TRBD2; clone size: -; J gene: TRBJ2-2; V gene: TRBV5-1; CDR3 DNA: TGCGCCAGCAGCCCGTTTCTGGGCGGGAGGATTACCGGGGAGCTGTTTTTT; CDR3 protein: CASSPFLGGRITGELFF
D gene: TRBD2; clone size: once; J gene: TRBJ2-7; V gene: TRBV10-3; CDR3 DNA: TGTGCCATCAGTGGGACTAGCTTCGGCTACGAGCAGTACTTC; CDR3 protein: CAISGTSFGYEQYF
D gene: TRBD2; clone size: -; J gene: TRBJ2-5; V gene: TRBV13; CDR3 DNA: TGTGCCAGCAGCTCACAGGGGACTAGCGGGTACCAAGAGACCCAGTACTTC; CDR3 protein: CASSSQGTSGYQETQYF
D gene: TRBD1; clone size: -; J gene: TRBJ1-5; V gene: TRBV30; CDR3 DNA: TGTGCCTGGAGTCAGGGGGCCAATCAGCCCCAGCATTTT; CDR3 protein: CAWSQGANQPQHF
D gene: -; clone size: -; J gene: TRBJ2-7; V gene: TRBV21-1; CDR3 DNA: TGTGCCAGCAGCTGTGGGTGGGGGCCGGGAGGAATTGACGAGCAGTACTTC; CDR3 protein: CASSCGWGPGGIDEQYF